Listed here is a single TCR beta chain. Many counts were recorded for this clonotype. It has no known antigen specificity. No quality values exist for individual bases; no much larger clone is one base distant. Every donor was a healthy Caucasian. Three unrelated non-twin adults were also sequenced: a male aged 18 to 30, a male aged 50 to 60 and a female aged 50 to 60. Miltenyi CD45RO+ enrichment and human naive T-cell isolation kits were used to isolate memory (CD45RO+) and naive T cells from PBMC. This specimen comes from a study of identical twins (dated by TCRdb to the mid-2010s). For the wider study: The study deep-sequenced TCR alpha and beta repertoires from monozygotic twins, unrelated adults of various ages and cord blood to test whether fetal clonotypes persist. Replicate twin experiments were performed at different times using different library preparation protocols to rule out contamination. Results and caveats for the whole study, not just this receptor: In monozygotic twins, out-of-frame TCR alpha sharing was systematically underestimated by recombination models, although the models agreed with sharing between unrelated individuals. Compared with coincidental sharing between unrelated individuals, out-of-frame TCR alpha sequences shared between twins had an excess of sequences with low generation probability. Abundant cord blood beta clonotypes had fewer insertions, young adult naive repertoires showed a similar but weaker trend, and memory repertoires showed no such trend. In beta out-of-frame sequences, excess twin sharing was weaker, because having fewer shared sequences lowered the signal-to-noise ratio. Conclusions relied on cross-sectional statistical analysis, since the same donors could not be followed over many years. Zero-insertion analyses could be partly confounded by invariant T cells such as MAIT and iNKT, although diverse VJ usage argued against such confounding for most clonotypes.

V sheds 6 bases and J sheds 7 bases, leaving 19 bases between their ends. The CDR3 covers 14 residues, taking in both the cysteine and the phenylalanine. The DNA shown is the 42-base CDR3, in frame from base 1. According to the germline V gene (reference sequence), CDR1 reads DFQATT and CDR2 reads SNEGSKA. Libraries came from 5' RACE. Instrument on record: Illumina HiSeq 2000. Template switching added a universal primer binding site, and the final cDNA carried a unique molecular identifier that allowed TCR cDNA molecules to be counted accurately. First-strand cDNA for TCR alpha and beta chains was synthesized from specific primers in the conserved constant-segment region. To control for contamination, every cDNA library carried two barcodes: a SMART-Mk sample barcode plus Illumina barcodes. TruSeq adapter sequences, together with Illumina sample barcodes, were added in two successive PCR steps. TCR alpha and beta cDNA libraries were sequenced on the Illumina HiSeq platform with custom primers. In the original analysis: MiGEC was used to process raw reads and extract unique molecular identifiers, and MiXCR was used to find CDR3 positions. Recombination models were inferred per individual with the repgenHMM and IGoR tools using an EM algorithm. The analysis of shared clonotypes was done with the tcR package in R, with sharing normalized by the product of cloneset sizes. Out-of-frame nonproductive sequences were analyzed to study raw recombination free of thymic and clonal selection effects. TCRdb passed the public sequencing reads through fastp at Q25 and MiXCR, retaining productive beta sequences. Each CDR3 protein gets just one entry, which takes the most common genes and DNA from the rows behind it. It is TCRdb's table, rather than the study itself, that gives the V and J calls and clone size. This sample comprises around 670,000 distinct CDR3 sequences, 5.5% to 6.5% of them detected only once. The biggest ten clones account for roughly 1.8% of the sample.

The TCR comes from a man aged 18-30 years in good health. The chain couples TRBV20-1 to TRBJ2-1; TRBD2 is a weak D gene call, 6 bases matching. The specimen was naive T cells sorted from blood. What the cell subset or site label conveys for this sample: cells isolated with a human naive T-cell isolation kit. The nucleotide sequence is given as TGCAGTGCCAAGTGGGTCCGGAGCGGGAATGAGCAGTTCTTC. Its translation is CSAKWVRSGNEQFF.